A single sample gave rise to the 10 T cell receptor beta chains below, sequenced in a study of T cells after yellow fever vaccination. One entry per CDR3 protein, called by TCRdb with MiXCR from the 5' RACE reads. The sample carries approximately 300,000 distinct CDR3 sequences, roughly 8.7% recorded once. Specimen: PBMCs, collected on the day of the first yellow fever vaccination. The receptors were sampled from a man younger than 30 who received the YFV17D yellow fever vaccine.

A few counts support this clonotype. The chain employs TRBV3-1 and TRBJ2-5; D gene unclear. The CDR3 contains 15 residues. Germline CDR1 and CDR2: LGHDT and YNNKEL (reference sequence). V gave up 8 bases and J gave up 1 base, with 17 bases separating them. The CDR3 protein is CASGPPTYPQETQYF. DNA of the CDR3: TGTGCCAGCGGACCCCCGACATACCCCCAAGAGACCCAGTACTTC.

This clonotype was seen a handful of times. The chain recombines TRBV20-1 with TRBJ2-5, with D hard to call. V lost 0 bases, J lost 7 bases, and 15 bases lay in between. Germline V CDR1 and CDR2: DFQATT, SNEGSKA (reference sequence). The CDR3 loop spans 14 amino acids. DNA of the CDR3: TGCAGTGCTAGAGATCTTCTTTCGACCAGGACCCAGTACTTC. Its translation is CSARDLLSTRTQYF.

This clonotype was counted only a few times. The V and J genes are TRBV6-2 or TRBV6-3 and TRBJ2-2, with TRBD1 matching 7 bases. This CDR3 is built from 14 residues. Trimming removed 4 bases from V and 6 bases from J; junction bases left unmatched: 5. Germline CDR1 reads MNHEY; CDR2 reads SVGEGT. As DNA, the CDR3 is TGTGCCAGCAGTTCAATAACAGGGGCCGGGGAGCTGTTTTTT. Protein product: CASSSITGAGELFF.

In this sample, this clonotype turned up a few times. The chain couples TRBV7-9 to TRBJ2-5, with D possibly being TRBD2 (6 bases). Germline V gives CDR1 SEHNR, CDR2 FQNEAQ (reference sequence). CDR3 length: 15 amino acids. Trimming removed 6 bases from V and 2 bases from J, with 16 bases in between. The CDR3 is CASRAGRNTQETQYF. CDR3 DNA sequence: TGTGCCAGCAGGGCGGGACGAAATACGCAAGAGACCCAGTACTTC.

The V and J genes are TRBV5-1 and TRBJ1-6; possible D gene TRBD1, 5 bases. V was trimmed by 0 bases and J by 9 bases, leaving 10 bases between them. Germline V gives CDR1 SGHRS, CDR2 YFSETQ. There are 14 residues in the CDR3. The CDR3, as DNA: TGCGCCAGCAGCTTGGGGACACCTACTTCACCCCTCCACTTT. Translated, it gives CASSLGTPTSPLHF. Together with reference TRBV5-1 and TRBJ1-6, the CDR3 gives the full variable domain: KAGVTQTPRYLIKTRGQQVTLSCSPISGHRSVSWYQQTPGQGLQFLFEYFSETQRNKGNFPGRFSGRQFSNSRSEMNVSTLELGDSALYLCASSLGTPTSPLHFGNGTRLTVT.

The CDR3 bases are TGTGCCAGCAGCGTAGAGGGGACTAGCGGGGGGCGCCATCAGTTCTTC. Protein sequence: CASSVEGTSGGRHQFF. The rearrangement joins TRBV9 to TRBJ2-1; TRBD2 aligns across 15 bases. This CDR3 is built from 16 residues. The germline V gene encodes CDR1 SGDLS and CDR2 YYNGEE. Losses at the gene ends were 0 bases for V and 13 bases for J; bases not matched to a gene: 8.

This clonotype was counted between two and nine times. CDR3 amino acids: CSARDFASHLGGYTF. In DNA, the CDR3 is TGCAGTGCTAGGGATTTCGCGTCACATTTGGGTGGCTACACCTTC. The V and J genes are TRBV20-1 and TRBJ1-2; D remains ambiguous. With 3 bases removed from V and 7 bases from J, the gap between germline ends came to 21 bases. The CDR3 spans 15 residues. Per germline, CDR1 DFQATT and CDR2 SNEGSKA (reference sequence).

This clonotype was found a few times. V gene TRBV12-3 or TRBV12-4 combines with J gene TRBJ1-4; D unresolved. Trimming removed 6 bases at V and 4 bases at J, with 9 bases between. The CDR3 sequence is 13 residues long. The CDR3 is CASRPGHNEKLFF. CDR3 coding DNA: TGTGCCAGCAGGCCGGGCCATAATGAAAAACTGTTTTTT.

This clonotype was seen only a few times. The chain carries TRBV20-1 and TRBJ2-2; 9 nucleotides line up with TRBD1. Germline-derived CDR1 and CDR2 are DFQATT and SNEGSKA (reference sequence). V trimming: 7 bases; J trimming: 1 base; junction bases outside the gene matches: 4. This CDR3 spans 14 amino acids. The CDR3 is CSVQTGGNTGELFF. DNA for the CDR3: TGCAGTGTCCAGACAGGGGGGAACACCGGGGAGCTGTTTTTT.

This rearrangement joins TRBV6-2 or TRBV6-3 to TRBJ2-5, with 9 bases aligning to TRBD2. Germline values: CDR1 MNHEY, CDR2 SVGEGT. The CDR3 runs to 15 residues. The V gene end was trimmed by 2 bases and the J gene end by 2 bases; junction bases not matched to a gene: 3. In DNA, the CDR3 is TGTGCCAGCAGTTACGAAGCGGGGGGACAAGAGACCCAGTACTTC. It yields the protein CASSYEAGGQETQYF.